Described below is a single T cell receptor beta chain sequence and its context. Its antigen is not known. These data belong to a study of T cells in Graves' hyperthyroidism and ophthalmopathy. Study-level points and caveats: In the blood, most expanded thyroid clonotypes above 0.001 appeared as well. Separating ophthalmopathy from stable hyperthyroidism was achieved by a 13 V-J model.

V lost 2 bases and J 3 bases, leaving 8 bases between the germline ends. The CDR3 length is 14 residues. Patients with uncontrolled infections, other autoimmune diseases, pregnancy or lactation were excluded. Amplified TCR beta CDR3 regions came from RNA transcripts. Researchers ran a first-round RT-PCR on the TCR CDR3 using the HTBI primer set. In TCRdb, the multiplex PCR reads were re-called with MiXCR into one record per CDR3 protein. Of about 640,000 distinct CDR3 sequences in the sample, just under 45% were seen once. The sample consisted of peripheral blood or thyroid tissue (not recorded which). This TCR was recovered from an adult man with Graves' disease, either hyperthyroidism or ophthalmopathy (not recorded which). The chain uses TRBV12-3 or TRBV12-4 and TRBJ1-5, with D possibly TRBD1 on 5 matching bases. The CDR3 region is CASSLLTANQPQHF. The CDR3 region has the DNA TGTGCCAGCAGTTTACTGACAGCCAATCAGCCCCAGCATTTT.